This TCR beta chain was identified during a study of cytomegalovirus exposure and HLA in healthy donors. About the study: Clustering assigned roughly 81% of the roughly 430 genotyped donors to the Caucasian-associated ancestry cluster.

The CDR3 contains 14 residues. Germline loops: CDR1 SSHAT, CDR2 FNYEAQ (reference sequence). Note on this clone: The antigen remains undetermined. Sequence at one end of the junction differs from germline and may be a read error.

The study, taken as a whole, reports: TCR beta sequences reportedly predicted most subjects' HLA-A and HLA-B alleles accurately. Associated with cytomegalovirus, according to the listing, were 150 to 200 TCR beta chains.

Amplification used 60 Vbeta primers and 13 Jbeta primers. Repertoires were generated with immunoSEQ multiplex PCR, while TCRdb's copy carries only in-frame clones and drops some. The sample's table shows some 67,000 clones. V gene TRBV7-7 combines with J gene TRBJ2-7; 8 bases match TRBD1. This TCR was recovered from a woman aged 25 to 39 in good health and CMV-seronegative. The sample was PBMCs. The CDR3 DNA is TGTGCTAGCAGCGCACACAGGGGGGAACACGAGCAGTACTTC. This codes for CASSAHRGEHEQYF.